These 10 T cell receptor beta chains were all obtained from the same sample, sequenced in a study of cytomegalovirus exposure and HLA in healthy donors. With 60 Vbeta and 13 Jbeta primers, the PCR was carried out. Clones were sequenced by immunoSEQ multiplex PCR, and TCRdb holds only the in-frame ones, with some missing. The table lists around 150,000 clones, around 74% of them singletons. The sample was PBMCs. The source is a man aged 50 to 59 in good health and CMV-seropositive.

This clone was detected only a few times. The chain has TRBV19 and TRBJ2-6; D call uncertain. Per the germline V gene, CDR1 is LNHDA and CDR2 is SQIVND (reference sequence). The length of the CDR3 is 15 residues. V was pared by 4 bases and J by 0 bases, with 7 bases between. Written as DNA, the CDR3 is TGTGCCAGTAGTACGAGAAACTCTGGGGCCAACGTCCTGACTTTC. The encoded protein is CASSTRNSGANVLTF. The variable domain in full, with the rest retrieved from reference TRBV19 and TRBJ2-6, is DGGITQSPKYLFRKEGQNVTLSCEQNLNHDAMYWYRQDPGQGLRLIYYSQIVNDFQKGDIAEGYSVSREKKESFPLTVTSAQKNPTAFYLCASSTRNSGANVLTFGAGSRLTVL.

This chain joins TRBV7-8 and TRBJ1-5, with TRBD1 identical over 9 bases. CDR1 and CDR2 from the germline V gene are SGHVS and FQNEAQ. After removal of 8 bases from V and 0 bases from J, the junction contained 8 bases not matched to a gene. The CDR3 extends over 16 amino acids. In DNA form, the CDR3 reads TGTGCCAGCGCTAGGCGGACAGGGGATAGCAATCAGCCCCAGCATTTT. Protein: CASARRTGDSNQPQHF.

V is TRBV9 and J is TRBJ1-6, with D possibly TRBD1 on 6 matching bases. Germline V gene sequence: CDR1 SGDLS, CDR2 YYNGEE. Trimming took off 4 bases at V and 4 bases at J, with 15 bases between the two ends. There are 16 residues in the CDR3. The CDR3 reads CASSYDRDTYNSPLHF. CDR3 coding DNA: TGTGCCAGCAGCTACGACCGGGACACTTATAATTCACCCCTCCACTTT.

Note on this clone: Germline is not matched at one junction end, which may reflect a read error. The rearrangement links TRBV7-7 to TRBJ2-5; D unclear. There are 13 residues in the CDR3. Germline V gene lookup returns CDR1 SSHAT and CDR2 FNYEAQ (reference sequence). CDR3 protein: CASSLGSQETQYF. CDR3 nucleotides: TGTGCTAGCAGCTTGGGCAGCCAAGAGACCCAGTACTTC.

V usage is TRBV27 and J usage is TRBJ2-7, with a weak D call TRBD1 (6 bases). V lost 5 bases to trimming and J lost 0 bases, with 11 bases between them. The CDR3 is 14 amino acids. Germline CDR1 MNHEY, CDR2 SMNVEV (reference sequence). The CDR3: CASSPRTDSYEQYF. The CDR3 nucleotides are TGTGCCAGCAGTCCGAGGACAGACTCCTACGAGCAGTACTTC.

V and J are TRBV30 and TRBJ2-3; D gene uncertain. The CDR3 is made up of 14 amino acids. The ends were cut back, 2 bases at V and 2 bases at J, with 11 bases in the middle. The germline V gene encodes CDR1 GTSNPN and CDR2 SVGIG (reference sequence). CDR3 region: CAWSLAITTDTQYF. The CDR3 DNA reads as TGTGCCTGGAGTTTAGCTATTACCACAGATACGCAGTATTTT. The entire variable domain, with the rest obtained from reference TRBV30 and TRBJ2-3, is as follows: SQTIHQWPATLVQPVGSPLSLECTVEGTSNPNLYWYRQAAGRGLQLLFYSVGIGQISSEVPQNLSASRPQDRQFILSSKKLLLSDSGFYLCAWSLAITTDTQYFGPGTRLTVL.

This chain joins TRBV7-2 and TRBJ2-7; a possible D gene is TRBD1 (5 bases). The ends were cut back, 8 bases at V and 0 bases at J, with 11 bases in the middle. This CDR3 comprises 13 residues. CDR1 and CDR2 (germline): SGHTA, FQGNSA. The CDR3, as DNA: TGTGCCAGCGGAAGACAGAGCTCCTACGAGCAGTACTTC. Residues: CASGRQSSYEQYF.

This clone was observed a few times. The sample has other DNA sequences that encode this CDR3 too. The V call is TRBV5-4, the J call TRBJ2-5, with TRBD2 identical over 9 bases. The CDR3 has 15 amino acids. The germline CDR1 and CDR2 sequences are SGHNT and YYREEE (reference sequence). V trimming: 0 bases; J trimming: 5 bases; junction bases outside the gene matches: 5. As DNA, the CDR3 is TGTGCCAGCAGCTTGGTGCTAGCGGGAACTGAGACCCAGTACTTC. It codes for CASSLVLAGTETQYF.

The CDR3 is CASSPQGNQPQHF. DNA of the CDR3: TGTGCCAGCTCACCTCAGGGGAATCAGCCCCAGCATTTT. The gene calls are TRBV18 and TRBJ1-5, with TRBD1 as a possible D gene (6 bases). There are 13 residues in the CDR3. V lost 3 bases, J lost 4 bases, and 7 bases lay in between. The V gene's germline CDR1 is KGHSH and CDR2 LQKENI.

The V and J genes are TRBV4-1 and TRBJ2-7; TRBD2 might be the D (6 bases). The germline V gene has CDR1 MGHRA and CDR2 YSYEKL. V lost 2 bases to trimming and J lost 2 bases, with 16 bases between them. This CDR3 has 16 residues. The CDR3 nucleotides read TGCGCCAGCAGCCAAAGTCCCCTAGCGTCTCCCTACGAGCAGTACTTC. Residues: CASSQSPLASPYEQYF.